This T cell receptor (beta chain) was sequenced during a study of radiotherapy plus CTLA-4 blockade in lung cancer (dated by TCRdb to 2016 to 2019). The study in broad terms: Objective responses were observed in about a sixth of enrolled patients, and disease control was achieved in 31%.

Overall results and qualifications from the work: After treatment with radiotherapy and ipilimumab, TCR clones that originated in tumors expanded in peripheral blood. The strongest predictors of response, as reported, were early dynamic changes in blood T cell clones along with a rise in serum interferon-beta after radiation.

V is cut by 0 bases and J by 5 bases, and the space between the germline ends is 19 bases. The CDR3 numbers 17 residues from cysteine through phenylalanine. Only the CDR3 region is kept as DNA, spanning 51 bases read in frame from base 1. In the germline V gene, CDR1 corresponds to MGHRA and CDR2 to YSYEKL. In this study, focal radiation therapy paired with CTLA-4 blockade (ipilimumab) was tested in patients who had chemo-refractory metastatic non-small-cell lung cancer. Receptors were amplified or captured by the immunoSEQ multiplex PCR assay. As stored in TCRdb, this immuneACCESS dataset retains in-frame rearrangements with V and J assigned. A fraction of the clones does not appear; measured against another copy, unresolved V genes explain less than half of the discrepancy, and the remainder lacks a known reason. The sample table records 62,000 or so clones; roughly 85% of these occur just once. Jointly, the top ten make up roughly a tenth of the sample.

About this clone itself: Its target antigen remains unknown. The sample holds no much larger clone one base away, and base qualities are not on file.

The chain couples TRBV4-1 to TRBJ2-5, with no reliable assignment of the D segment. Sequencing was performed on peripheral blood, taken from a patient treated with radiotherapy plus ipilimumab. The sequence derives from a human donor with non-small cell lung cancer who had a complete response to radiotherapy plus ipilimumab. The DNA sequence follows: TGCGCCAGCAGCCAAGATGTCCGTCTGGGTGCGAGGGAGACCCAGTACTTC. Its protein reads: CASSQDVRLGARETQYF.